This entry lists 21 T cell receptor beta chains sequenced from one sample in a study of T cells in Graves' hyperthyroidism and ophthalmopathy. The source material, RNA transcripts, was used to amplify TCR beta CDR3 regions. The primer set for the first-round RT-PCR of the TCR CDR3 was HTBI. From the multiplex PCR reads, TCRdb called clonotypes with MiXCR, one entry per CDR3 protein. The repertoire holds hundreds of thousands of distinct CDR3 sequences, around 16% seen once, with about 3.5% in the top ten. Sequenced sample: blood. The receptors stem from a woman between 35 and 50 years old with Graves' ophthalmopathy.

This chain links TRBV2 with TRBJ1-4, with D tentatively TRBD1 (5 bases). Germline V CDR1 and CDR2: SNHLY, FYNNEI. V lost 8 bases to trimming and J lost 5 bases, with 15 bases between them. The CDR3 is 14 residues long. The CDR3 bases are TGTGCCAGCTGTGGGGGACTCTCGAATGAAAAACTGTTTTTT. Its translation is CASCGGLSNEKLFF.

The rearrangement uses TRBV24-1 and TRBJ2-3; the match to TRBD1 covers 7 bases. The CDR3 contains 16 residues. Germline V gene lookup returns CDR1 KGHDR and CDR2 SFDVKD. V gave up 3 bases and J gave up 5 bases; unmatched junction bases: 10. CDR3 region: CATSDRTGDGEDTQYF. CDR3 sequence (DNA): TGTGCCACCAGTGATCGAACAGGGGATGGGGAAGATACGCAGTATTTT.

This clonotype was seen ten or more times. CDR3 nucleotide sequence: TGTGCCAGCAGTGACGGTCTAGGTCAAGAGACCCAGTACTTC. This encodes CASSDGLGQETQYF. The rearrangement links TRBV6-1 to TRBJ2-5; unclear D gene. V dropped 3 bases and J dropped 2 bases, with 10 bases sitting between them. Germline V gene sequence: CDR1 MNHNS, CDR2 SASEGT. The CDR3 is 14 amino acids.

This clonotype was recorded a few times. The J gene is TRBJ2-6, the V gene TRBV20-1; 8 nucleotides line up with TRBD1. The trim removed 5 bases at V and 2 bases at J, leaving 5 bases unmatched. Germline V gene lookup returns CDR1 DFQATT and CDR2 SNEGSKA (reference sequence). The CDR3 loop spans 15 amino acids. CDR3 sequence: CSAPRTGTGANVLTF. The CDR3 coding sequence is TGCAGTGCTCCTAGGACAGGGACTGGGGCCAACGTCCTGACTTTC.

This clonotype was recorded at least ten times. V is TRBV18 and J is TRBJ2-7; the D gene could be TRBD1 or TRBD2 (5 bases each). The CDR3 is 13 residues long. The germline gives CDR1 KGHSH, CDR2 LQKENI. Between the trimmed V and J ends, which lost 6 bases and 5 bases, there was a span of 14 bases. CDR3 coding DNA: TGTGCCAGCTCCTCGGGGCTCGCGAACGAGCAGTACTTC. Protein sequence: CASSSGLANEQYF.

The chain joins TRBV5-1 to TRBJ2-2; no definite D call. Germline-derived CDR1 and CDR2 are SGHRS and YFSETQ. V was cut by 0 bases and J by 2 bases, with 8 bases left in between. This CDR3 has 15 amino acids. CDR3 loop: CASSLDGSNTGELFF. CDR3 bases: TGCGCCAGCAGCTTGGACGGGTCTAACACCGGGGAGCTGTTTTTT.

This chain uses TRBV18 with TRBJ1-4, with TRBD1 identical over 9 bases. The germline CDR1 and CDR2 sequences are KGHSH and LQKENI. The CDR3 loop spans 16 amino acids. Losses at the gene ends were 6 bases for V and 7 bases for J; bases not matched to a gene: 12. CDR3 sequence: CASSQGQGGLSEKLFF. The CDR3 coding sequence is TGTGCCAGCTCCCAGGGACAGGGCGGCTTGAGTGAAAAACTGTTTTTT.

Comments on this clonotype: The junction differs from germline at one of its ends, possibly a read error. V gene TRBV5-1 combines with J gene TRBJ2-1; D is unresolved. The CDR3 spans 17 residues. The germline V gene has CDR1 SGHRS and CDR2 YFSETQ. The CDR3 DNA sequence: TGTGCCAGCAGCTTGGTAGTGGCTGTAAATACCTACAATGAGCAGTTCTTC. Translation gives CASSLVVAVNTYNEQFF.

This clonotype came up a few times. The chain employs TRBV20-1 and TRBJ2-5, with TRBD2 matching over 9 bases. The CDR3 is made up of 15 amino acids. Per germline, CDR1 DFQATT and CDR2 SNEGSKA (reference sequence). Unmatched junction bases numbered 8, after V lost 1 base and J lost 5 bases. The chain's CDR3 is CSARGGSGGFETQYF. The CDR3 DNA follows: TGCAGTGCTAGAGGAGGTAGCGGGGGCTTCGAGACCCAGTACTTC.

This clonotype was seen repeatedly, ten times or more. The chain couples TRBV6-1 to TRBJ1-2; D remains unclear. Germline V gene sequence: CDR1 MNHNS, CDR2 SASEGT. V was trimmed by 5 bases and J by 7 bases, leaving 14 bases between them. There are 13 residues in the CDR3. DNA of the CDR3: TGTGCCAGCAGTACTACCTACGGCGGTGGCTACACCTTC. Protein product: CASSTTYGGGYTF.

The chain joins TRBV6-1 to TRBJ2-5, with D tentatively TRBD2 (6 bases). CDR3 length: 15 amino acids. Germline values: CDR1 MNHNS, CDR2 SASEGT. V lost 6 bases and J lost 1, with 15 bases in between. The CDR3 protein is CASSLGLASQETQYF. Written as DNA, the CDR3 is TGTGCCAGCAGCCTAGGGCTAGCGAGCCAAGAGACCCAGTACTTC.

This clonotype was seen a handful of times. The chain uses TRBV5-1 and TRBJ1-6; a weak D match, TRBD1 (6 bases). V dropped 5 bases and J dropped 7 bases, with 16 bases sitting between them. Germline CDR1 reads SGHRS; CDR2 reads YFSETQ. This CDR3 region has 15 residues. The CDR3 loop reads CASSQDLQGNSPLHF. CDR3 sequence (DNA): TGCGCCAGCAGTCAGGACCTCCAGGGGAATTCACCCCTCCACTTT.

In the case of this clonotype: Relative to the germline gene, one junction end is altered; a read error may explain this. The chain is built from TRBV19 and TRBJ1-5; 7 bases align to TRBD1. This CDR3 region has 17 residues. The germline V gene encodes CDR1 LNHDA and CDR2 SQIVND (reference sequence). The CDR3 DNA reads TGTGCCAGTAGTACAGACCGAGGGCAGGGGGGCAATCAGCCCCAGGATTTT. Translated: CASSTDRGQGGNQPQDF.

The table lists this clonotype with many counts. The chain combines TRBV19 with TRBJ2-1; D is ambiguous. The CDR3 is made up of 15 amino acids. CDR1 is LNHDA and CDR2 is SQIVND in the germline V gene (reference sequence). The V and J ends lost 6 bases and 0 bases respectively, with 12 bases between them. CDR3 amino acids: CASRPTGSSYNEQFF. The CDR3 DNA sequence: TGTGCCAGTAGACCGACTGGAAGCTCCTACAATGAGCAGTTCTTC. Full variable domain (rest looked up from reference TRBV19 and TRBJ2-1): DGGITQSPKYLFRKEGQNVTLSCEQNLNHDAMYWYRQDPGQGLRLIYYSQIVNDFQKGDIAEGYSVSREKKESFPLTVTSAQKNPTAFYLCASRPTGSSYNEQFFGPGTRLTVL.

This clonotype appeared many times. This chain links TRBV20-1 with TRBJ2-7; the D gene is possibly TRBD2 (6 bases). V lost 3 bases to trimming and J lost 0 bases, with 15 bases between them. Germline CDR1 and CDR2: DFQATT and SNEGSKA (reference sequence). This CDR3 spans 15 amino acids. The CDR3 coding sequence is TGCAGTGCTAGCCCTGGGAGGATGGGCTCCTACGAGCAGTACTTC. This sequence encodes CSASPGRMGSYEQYF.

This chain links TRBV10-3 with TRBJ1-2, with 7 bases matching TRBD1. CDR1 and CDR2 (germline): ENHRY, SYGVKD. Unmatched junction bases numbered 8, after V lost 8 bases and J lost 8 bases. CDR3 size: 12 residues. This chain's CDR3 is CAIGRQGSGYTF. CDR3 in DNA: TGTGCCATCGGCAGACAGGGCTCCGGCTACACCTTC.

This chain joins TRBV7-2 and TRBJ2-1; 11 bases line up with TRBD2. CDR1 SGHTA and CDR2 FQGNSA come from the germline V gene. V lost 4 bases and J lost 7; bases outside the gene matches: 9. CDR3 size: 16 residues. CDR3 bases: TGTGCCAGCAGCTCCTTAGCGGGAGGGCCGGGAAATGAGCAGTTCTTC. Its protein is CASSSLAGGPGNEQFF.

The CDR3 DNA reads as TGTGCCAGCAGCCCGTCAGGGGGGATTTACACCGGGGAGCTGTTTTTT. Encoded protein: CASSPSGGIYTGELFF. This rearrangement joins TRBV3-1 to TRBJ2-2; TRBD1 is a possible D gene (7 bases). CDR1 is LGHDT, CDR2 YNNKEL, per germline (reference sequence). The CDR3 totals 16 residues. V lost 4 bases and J 3 bases, leaving 15 bases between the germline ends.

This clonotype was picked up many times. This chain links TRBV30 with TRBJ2-5; D not certain. CDR1 is GTSNPN and CDR2 is SVGIG in the germline V gene (reference sequence). The CDR3 has 11 amino acids. The germline V and J ends were trimmed by 3 bases and 3 bases, with 5 bases remaining between them. CDR3: CAWSPEETQYF. The DNA of the CDR3 is TGTGCCTGGAGCCCAGAAGAGACCCAGTACTTC.

This clonotype showed up just a few times. The chain recombines TRBV7-9 with TRBJ2-7; 15 bases match TRBD2. V lost 0 bases, J lost 4 bases, and 4 bases stayed unmatched. This CDR3 region has 17 residues. Germline V gives CDR1 SEHNR, CDR2 FQNEAQ (reference sequence). Here the CDR3 reads CASSLALGLAGGYEQYF. CDR3 DNA sequence: TGTGCCAGCAGCTTAGCTTTGGGACTAGCGGGAGGTTACGAGCAGTACTTC. Full variable domain (remainder filled in from reference TRBV7-9 and TRBJ2-7): DTGVSQNPRHKITKRGQNVTFRCDPISEHNRLYWYRQTLGQGPEFLTYFQNEAQLEKSRLLSDRFSAERPKGSFSTLEIQRTEQGDSAMYLCASSLALGLAGGYEQYFGPGTRLTVT.

Many counts were recorded for this clonotype. The rearrangement uses TRBV10-3 and TRBJ2-3; the D gene is possibly TRBD1 (6 bases). Trimming stripped 2 bases from V and 4 bases from J, with 13 bases between. Germline V gene lookup returns CDR1 ENHRY and CDR2 SYGVKD. The CDR3 covers 15 residues. The CDR3 DNA sequence: TGTGCCATCAGTGAGAGCACAGGGATCGCAGATACGCAGTATTTT. Its protein is CAISESTGIADTQYF.